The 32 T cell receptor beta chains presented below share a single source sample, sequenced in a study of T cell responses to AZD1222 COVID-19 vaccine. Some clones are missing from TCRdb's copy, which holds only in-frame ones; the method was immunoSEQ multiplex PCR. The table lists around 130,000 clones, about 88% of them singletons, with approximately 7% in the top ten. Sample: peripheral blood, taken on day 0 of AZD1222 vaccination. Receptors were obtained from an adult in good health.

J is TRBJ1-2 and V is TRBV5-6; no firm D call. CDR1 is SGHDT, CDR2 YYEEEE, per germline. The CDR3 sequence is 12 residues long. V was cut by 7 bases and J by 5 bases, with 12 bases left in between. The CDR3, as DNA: TGTGCCAGCTTGAGCGGGCGGTATGGCTACACCTTC. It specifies CASLSGRYGYTF.

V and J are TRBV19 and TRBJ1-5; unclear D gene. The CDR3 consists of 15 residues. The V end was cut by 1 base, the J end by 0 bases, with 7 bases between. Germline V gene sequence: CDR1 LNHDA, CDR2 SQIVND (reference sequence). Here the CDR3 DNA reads TGTGCCAGTAGTATAGTCGATTATAGCAATCAGCCCCAGCATTTT. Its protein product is CASSIVDYSNQPQHF.

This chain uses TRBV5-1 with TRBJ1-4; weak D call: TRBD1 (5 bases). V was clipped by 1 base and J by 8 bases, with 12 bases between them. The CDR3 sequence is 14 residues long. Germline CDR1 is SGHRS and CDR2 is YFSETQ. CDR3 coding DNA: TGCGCCAGCAGCTTGCGACAGATGGGGGAAAAACTGTTTTTT. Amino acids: CASSLRQMGEKLFF.

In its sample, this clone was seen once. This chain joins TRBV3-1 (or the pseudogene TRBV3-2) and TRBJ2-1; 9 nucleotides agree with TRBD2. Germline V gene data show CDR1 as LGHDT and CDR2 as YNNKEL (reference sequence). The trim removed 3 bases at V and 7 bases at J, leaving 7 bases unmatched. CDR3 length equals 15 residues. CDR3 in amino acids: CASSHRAGGINEQFF. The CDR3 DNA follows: TGTGCCAGCAGCCACCGAGCGGGAGGAATAAATGAGCAGTTCTTC.

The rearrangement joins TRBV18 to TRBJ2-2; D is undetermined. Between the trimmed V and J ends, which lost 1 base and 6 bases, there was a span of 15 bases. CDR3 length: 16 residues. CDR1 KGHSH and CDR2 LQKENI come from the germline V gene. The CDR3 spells CASSPLLLSAPGELFF. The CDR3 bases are TGTGCCAGCTCACCACTCCTCTTATCCGCGCCCGGGGAGCTGTTTTTT.

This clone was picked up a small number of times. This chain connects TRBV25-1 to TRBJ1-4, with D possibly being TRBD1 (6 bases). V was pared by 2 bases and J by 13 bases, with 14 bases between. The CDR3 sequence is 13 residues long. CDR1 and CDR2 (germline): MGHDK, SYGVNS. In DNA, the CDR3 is TGTGCCAGCAGTGAAGGGGGCAGGGTCCCACTGTTTTTT. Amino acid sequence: CASSEGGRVPLFF.

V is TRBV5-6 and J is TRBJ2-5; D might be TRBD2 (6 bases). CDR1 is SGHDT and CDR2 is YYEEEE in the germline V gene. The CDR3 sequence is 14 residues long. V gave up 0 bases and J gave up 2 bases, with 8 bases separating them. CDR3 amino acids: CASSLAGRQETQYF. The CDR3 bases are TGTGCCAGCAGCTTGGCAGGGAGGCAAGAGACCCAGTACTTC.

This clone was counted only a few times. The CDR3 DNA reads TGTGCCAGCAGCCACCAAGGAGGAGCCTACGAGCAGTACTTC. Translated, it gives CASSHQGGAYEQYF. This chain joins TRBV5-4 and TRBJ2-7; D is perhaps TRBD2 (5 bases). With 4 bases removed from V and 2 bases from J, the gap between germline ends came to 13 bases. The CDR3 has 14 amino acids. The V gene's germline CDR1 is SGHNT and CDR2 YYREEE (reference sequence). Variable domain in full (rest from reference TRBV5-4 and TRBJ2-7): ETGVTQSPTHLIKTRGQQVTLRCSSQSGHNTVSWYQQALGQGPQFIFQYYREEENGRGNFPPRFSGLQFPNYSSELNVNALELDDSALYLCASSHQGGAYEQYFGPGTRLTVT.

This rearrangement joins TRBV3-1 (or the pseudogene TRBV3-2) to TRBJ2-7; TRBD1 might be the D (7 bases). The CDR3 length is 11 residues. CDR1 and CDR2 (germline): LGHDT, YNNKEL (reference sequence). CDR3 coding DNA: TGTGCGGCGGGACAGCTTTACGAGCAGTACTTC. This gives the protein CAAGQLYEQYF.

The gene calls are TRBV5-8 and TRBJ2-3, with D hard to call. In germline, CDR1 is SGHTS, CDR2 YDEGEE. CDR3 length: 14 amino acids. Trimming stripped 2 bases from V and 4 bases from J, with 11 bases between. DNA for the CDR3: TGTGCCAGCAGCTTAGGCTGGTCCCCAGATACGCAGTATTTT. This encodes CASSLGWSPDTQYF.

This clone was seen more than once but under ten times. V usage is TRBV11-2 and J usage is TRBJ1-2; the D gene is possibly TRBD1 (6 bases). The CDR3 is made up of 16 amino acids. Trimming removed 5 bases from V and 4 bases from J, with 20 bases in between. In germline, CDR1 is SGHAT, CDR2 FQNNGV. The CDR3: CASSQLRRGGGYGYTF. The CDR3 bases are TGTGCCAGCAGCCAATTACGGAGAGGGGGAGGCTATGGCTACACCTTC.

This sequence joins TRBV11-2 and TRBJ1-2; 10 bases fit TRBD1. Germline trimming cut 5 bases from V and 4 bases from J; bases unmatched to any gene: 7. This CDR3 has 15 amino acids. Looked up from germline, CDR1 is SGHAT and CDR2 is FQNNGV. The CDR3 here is CASSPSRTGGYGYTF. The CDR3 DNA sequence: TGTGCCAGCAGCCCCTCCCGGACAGGGGGCTATGGCTACACCTTC.

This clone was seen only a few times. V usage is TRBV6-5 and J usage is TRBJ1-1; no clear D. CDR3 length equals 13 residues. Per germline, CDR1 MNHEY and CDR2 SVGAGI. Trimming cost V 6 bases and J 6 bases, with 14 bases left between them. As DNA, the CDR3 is TGTGCCAGCAGCTACACCAGAGGAGCTGAAGCTTTCTTT. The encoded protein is CASSYTRGAEAFF.

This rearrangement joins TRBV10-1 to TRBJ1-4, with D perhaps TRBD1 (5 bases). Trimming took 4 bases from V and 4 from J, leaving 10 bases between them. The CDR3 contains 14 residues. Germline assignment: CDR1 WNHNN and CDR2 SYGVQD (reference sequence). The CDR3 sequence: CASSARQFNEKLFF. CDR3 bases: TGCGCCAGCAGTGCGCGACAGTTTAATGAAAAACTGTTTTTT.

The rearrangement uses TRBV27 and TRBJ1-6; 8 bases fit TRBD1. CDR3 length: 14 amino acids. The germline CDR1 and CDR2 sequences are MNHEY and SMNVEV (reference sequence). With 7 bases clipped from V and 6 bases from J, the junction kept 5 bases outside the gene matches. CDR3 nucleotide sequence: TGTGCCAGCACCCTTGGACAGGGTAATTCACCCCTCCACTTT. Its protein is CASTLGQGNSPLHF.

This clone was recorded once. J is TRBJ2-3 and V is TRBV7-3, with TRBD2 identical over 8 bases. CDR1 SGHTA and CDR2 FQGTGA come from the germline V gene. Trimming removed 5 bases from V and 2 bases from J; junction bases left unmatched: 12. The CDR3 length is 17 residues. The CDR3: CASSPRRGDSTTDTQYF. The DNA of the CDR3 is TGTGCCAGCAGCCCCAGGCGGGGGGATTCTACCACAGATACGCAGTATTTT.

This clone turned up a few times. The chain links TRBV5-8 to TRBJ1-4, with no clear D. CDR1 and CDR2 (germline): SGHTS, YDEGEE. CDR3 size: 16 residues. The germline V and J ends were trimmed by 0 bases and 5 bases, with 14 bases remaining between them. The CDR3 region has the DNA TGTGCCAGCAGCTTGGGCGGTTCACCGTGGAATGAAAAACTGTTTTTT. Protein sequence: CASSLGGSPWNEKLFF.

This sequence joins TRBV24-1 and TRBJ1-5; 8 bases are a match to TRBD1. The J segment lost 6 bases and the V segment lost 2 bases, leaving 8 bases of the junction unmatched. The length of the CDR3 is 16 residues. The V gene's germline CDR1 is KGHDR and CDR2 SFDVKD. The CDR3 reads CATSDSGFGTGQPQHF. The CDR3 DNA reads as TGTGCCACCAGTGATTCGGGTTTCGGGACAGGTCAGCCCCAGCATTTT.

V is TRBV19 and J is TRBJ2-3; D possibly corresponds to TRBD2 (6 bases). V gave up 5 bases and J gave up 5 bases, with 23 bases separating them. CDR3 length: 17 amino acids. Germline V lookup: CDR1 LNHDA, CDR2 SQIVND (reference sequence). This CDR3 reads CASSPSRGTLPGDTQYF. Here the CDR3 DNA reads TGTGCCAGTAGTCCCTCGCGGGGAACTCTACCAGGAGATACGCAGTATTTT.

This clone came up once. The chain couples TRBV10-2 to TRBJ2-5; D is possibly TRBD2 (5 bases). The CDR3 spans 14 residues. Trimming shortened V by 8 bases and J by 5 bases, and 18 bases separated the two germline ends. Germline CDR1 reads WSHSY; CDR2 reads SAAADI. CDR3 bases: TGCGCCAGCTCCGGGTCTCTGCGGAGGGAGACCCAGTACTTC. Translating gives CASSGSLRRETQYF.

The CDR3 region is CASSASLAGYEQYF. The CDR3 DNA follows: TGTGCCAGCAGTGCCTCACTAGCGGGCTACGAGCAGTACTTC. V and J are TRBV28 and TRBJ2-7, with TRBD2 matching 9 bases. V shed 5 bases and J 3 bases; nucleotides not matched to a gene: 5. The germline V gene encodes CDR1 MDHEN and CDR2 SYDVKM. The CDR3 has 14 amino acids.

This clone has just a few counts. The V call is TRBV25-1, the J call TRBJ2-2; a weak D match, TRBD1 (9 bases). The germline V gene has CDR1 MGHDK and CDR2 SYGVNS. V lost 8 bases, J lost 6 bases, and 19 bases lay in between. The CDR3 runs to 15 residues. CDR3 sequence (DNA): TGTGCCAGCCTACAGGGGGCGGGAGGTCCCGGGGAGCTGTTTTTT. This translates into CASLQGAGGPGELFF.

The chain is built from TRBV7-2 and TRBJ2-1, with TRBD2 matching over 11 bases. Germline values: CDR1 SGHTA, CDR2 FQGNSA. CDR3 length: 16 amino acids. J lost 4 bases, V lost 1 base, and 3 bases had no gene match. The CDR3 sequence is CASSLGLAGGYNEQFF. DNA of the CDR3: TGTGCCAGCAGCTTAGGGCTAGCGGGAGGTTACAATGAGCAGTTCTTC.

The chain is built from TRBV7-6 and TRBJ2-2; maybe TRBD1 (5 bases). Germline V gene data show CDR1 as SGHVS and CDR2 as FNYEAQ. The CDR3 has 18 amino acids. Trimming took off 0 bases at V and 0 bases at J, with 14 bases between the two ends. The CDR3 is CASSLALVTVANTGELFF. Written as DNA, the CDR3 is TGTGCCAGCAGCTTAGCGCTGGTGACAGTCGCGAACACCGGGGAGCTGTTTTTT.

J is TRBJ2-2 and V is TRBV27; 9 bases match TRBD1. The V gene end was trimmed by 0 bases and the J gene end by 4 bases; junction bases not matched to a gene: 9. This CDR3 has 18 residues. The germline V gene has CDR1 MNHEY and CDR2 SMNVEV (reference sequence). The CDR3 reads CASSLSFGTGLSTGELFF. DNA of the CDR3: TGTGCCAGCAGTTTATCGTTTGGGACAGGGCTTAGCACCGGGGAGCTGTTTTTT.

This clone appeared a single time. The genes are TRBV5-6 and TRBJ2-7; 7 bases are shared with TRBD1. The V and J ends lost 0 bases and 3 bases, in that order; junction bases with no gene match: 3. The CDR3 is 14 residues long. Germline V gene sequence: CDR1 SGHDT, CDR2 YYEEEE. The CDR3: CASSLVRGNYEQYF. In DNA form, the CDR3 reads TGTGCCAGCAGCTTGGTCAGGGGGAACTACGAGCAGTACTTC.

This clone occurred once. The CDR3 is CSAGGNTGELFF. In DNA form, the CDR3 reads TGCAGCGCGGGGGGGAACACCGGGGAGCTGTTTTTT. This sequence joins TRBV29-1 and TRBJ2-2; 7 bases map to TRBD2. Germline CDR1 is SQVTM and CDR2 is ANQGSEA. J gave up 1 base and V 7 bases, and 0 bases lay outside the gene matches. The CDR3 has 12 residues.

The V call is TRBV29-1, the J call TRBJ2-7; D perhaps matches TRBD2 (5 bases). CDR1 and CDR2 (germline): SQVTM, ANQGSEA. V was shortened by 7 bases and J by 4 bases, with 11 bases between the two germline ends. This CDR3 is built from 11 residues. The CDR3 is CSAHGVYEQYF. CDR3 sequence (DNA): TGCAGCGCCCACGGGGTGTACGAGCAGTACTTC.

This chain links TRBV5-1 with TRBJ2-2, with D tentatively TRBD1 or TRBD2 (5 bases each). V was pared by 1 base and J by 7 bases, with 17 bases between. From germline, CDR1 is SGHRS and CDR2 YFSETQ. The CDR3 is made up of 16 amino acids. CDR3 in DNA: TGCGCCAGCAGCTTGCCAGGGTTGGGGGTAATCGGGGAGCTGTTTTTT. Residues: CASSLPGLGVIGELFF.

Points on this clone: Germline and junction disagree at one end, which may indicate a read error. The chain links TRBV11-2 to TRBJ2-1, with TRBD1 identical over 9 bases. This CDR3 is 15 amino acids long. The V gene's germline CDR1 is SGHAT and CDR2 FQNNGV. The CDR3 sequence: CASSRDRGSFNEQFF. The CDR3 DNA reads TGTGCCAGCAGCCGAGACAGGGGGTCCTTCAATGAGCAGTTCTTC.

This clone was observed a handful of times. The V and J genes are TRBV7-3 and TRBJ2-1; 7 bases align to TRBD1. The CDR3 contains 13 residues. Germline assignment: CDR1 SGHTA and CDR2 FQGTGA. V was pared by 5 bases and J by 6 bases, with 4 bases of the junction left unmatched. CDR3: CASSRQGSNEQFF. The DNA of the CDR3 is TGTGCCAGCAGCCGACAGGGTAGCAATGAGCAGTTCTTC.

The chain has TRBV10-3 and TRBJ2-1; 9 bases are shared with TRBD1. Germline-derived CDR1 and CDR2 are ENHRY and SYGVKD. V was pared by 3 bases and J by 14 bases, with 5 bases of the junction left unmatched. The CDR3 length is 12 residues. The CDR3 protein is CAISDYRGQEFF. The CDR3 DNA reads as TGTGCCATCAGTGATTACAGGGGGCAAGAGTTCTTC.